This TCR beta chain was sequenced for a study of shared clonotypes between healthy human individuals. The germline V gene has CDR1 SGDLS and CDR2 YYNGEE. Trimming removed 2 bases at V and 3 bases at J, with 11 bases between. The CDR3 length is 14 residues. Sequenced by immunoSEQ multiplex PCR; TCRdb stores in-frame clones only, minus some. Seen here are 2 million to 2.5 million clones, about 92% observed once, and the top ten hold about 0.37%. The chain combines TRBV9 with TRBJ2-5; no definite D call. This sequence was found in a man between 18 and 29 years old in good health. Some clones in this sample may be carry-over from other donors' samples. Sequencing input: naive CD4+ T cells from PBMCs. Subset in this sample: CD45RA+ positively selected. The CDR3 bases are TGTGCCAGCAGCGTGGACCCCGCGAAAGAGACCCAGTACTTC. Translation gives CASSVDPAKETQYF.